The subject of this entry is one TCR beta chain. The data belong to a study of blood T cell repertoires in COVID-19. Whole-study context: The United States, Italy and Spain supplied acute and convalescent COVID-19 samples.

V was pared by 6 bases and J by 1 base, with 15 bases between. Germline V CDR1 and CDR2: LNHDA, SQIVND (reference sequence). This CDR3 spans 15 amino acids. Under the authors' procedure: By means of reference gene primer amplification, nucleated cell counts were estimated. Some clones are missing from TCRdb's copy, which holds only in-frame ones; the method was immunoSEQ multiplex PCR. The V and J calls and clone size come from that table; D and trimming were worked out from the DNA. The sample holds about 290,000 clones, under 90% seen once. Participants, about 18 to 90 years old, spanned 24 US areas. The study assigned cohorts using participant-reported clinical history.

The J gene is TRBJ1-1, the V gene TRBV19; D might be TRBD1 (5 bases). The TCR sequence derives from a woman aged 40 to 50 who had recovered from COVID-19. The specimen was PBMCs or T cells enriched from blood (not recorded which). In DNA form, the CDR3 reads TGTGCCAGTAGCCCCGTCTCAACAGGGAACACTGAAGCTTTCTTT. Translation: CASSPVSTGNTEAFF. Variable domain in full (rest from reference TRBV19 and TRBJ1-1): DGGITQSPKYLFRKEGQNVTLSCEQNLNHDAMYWYRQDPGQGLRLIYYSQIVNDFQKGDIAEGYSVSREKKESFPLTVTSAQKNPTAFYLCASSPVSTGNTEAFFGQGTRLTVV.